In its sample, the clone carrying this T cell receptor (beta chain) was seen a few times. Germline V lookup: CDR1 SGHTA, CDR2 FQGNSA. The CDR3 is 15 amino acids. V lost 5 bases and J lost 4; bases outside the gene matches: 6. The data belong to a study of T cells in Graves' hyperthyroidism and ophthalmopathy. Amplification of TCR beta CDR3 regions used RNA as the template. First-round RT-PCR with HTBI primers amplified the TCR CDR3 region. TCRdb recomputed calls from the multiplex PCR reads with MiXCR, one row per CDR3 protein. The sample yields about 270,000 distinct CDR3 sequences, approximately 21% seen once.

This receptor was identified in a man aged 30 to 39 with Graves' ophthalmopathy. V and J are TRBV7-2 and TRBJ2-2, with 8 bases aligning to TRBD1. The source material was blood. DNA for the CDR3: TGTGCCAGCAGCCTGCCACAGGGGGTCACCGGGGAGCTGTTTTTT. Protein sequence: CASSLPQGVTGELFF.